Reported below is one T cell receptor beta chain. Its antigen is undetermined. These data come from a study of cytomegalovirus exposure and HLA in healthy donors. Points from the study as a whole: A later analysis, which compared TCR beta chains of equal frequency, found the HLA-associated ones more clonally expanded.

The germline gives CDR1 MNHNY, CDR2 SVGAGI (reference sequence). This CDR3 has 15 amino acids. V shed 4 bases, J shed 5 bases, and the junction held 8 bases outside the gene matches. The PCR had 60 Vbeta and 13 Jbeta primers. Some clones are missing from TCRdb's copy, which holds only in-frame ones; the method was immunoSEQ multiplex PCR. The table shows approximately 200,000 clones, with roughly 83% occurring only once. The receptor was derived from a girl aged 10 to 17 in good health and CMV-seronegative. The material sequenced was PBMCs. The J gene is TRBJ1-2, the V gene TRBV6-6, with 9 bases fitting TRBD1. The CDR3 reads CASSLSTGGVYGYTF. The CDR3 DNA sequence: TGTGCCAGCAGTTTGTCTACAGGGGGCGTGTATGGCTACACCTTC.